This T cell receptor (beta chain) appears in the sequencing data of a study of T cell responses to AZD1222 COVID-19 vaccine. Measured with immunoSEQ multiplex PCR; TCRdb has only the in-frame clones, and not every one. In the table there are more than 150,000 clones, approximately 92% of which are singletons. General study points: Along spike, vaccine-associated CD4 TCRs were found throughout, with dominance at 160-218 and 743-854.

Trimming shortened V by 7 bases and J by 10 bases, and 11 bases separated the two germline ends. CDR1 is LGHDT and CDR2 is YNNKEL in the germline V gene (reference sequence). The CDR3 totals 12 residues. Comments on this clone: Its specificity is not known.

The source is an adult in good health. The J gene is TRBJ1-6, the V gene TRBV3-1 (or the pseudogene TRBV3-2); D ambiguous. The sequences come from peripheral blood, collected on day 0 of AZD1222 vaccination. CDR3 nucleotide sequence: TGTGCCAGCAAGGCGGGAGGGTCACCCCTCCACTTT. As protein: CASKAGGSPLHF.